The clone carrying this T cell receptor (beta chain) was recorded at least ten times. The repertoire came from unfractionated whole blood and reflected all unsorted peripheral T cells. Nine to ten uninfected healthy donors were sampled as controls, four sampled twice about 13 weeks apart. A 2.5 ml peripheral blood sample was taken for RNA. This sample was taken from a study of HIV-infected patients and healthy controls. About 500 ng RNA was reverse transcribed with alpha and beta constant-region primers. Alpha and beta chain libraries were made separately by chain-specific third strand synthesis with multiplexing indices. TCRdb itself ran the 5' RACE reads through MiXCR, one entry per CDR3 protein. The data hold about 17,000 distinct CDR3 sequences, with 9.5% to 13% observed a single time. With 3 bases removed from V and 7 bases from J, the gap between germline ends came to 10 bases. This CDR3 has 13 amino acids.

This clonotype originated in an adult in good health. The rearrangement links TRBV12-3 or TRBV12-4 to TRBJ1-3; weak D call: TRBD1 (5 bases). Source material: blood. The CDR3, as DNA: TGTGCCAGCAGTTTTTTCGGGGGGAACACCATATATTTT. Translating gives CASSFFGGNTIYF.